The clone carrying this T cell receptor (beta chain) was counted a few times. The antigen remains undetermined. Time point specified: sample taken at primary tumor resection. Without sorting, whole RNA was sequenced from tumor, nontumor lung or frozen PBMC. The donors, 60 to 80 patients with untreated early-stage non-small cell lung cancer, provided the samples. The V gene's germline CDR1 is LNHDA and CDR2 SQIVND (reference sequence). The junction had 4 bases not matched to a gene; V was cut back by 4 bases and J by 8 bases. The length of the CDR3 is 12 residues. Every individual TCR cDNA molecule carried its own unique molecular identifier, which allowed correction of PCR and sequencing errors. TCRdb redid the calling of the 5' RACE reads with MiXCR, one entry per CDR3 protein. The data hold about 85,000 distinct CDR3 sequences, with approximately 20% observed a single time. The data are from a study of spatial heterogeneity in lung cancer. Across the study: For the average unique TCR and UMI combination, more than 9.5 occurrences appeared in raw reads. General study points: At resection, ubiquitous expanded tumor TCRs appeared in blood more than at follow-up.

This chain connects TRBV19 to TRBJ1-1, with 7 bases matching TRBD1. This clonotype was sampled from a male donor with early-stage non-small cell lung cancer. Sequences were derived from PBMCs, sampled at surgery. The CDR3 protein is CASSTRTGEAFF. The CDR3 bases are TGTGCCAGTAGTACCCGGACAGGAGAAGCTTTCTTT.